The entry below gives a single TCR beta chain sequence along with its context. Its antigen is not known. The source of the sample is a study of blood T cells in healthy people across ages. V was cut by 8 bases and J by 4 bases, with 14 bases left in between. This CDR3 has 13 residues. Germline CDR1 is SEHNR and CDR2 is FQNEAQ (reference sequence). Alongside a J-beta primer mix, a sample-barcoded 5' primer served in a second PCR lasting about 6 to 12 cycles. From the 5' RACE reads, TCRdb called clonotypes with MiXCR, one entry per CDR3 protein. The sample shows 1.5 million to 2 million distinct CDR3 sequences, 28% of them seen only once. Study-level points and caveats: Roughly linearly, TCR beta diversity per million T cells fell as age increased.

The origin of this receptor is a woman in her thirties in good health. The V and J genes are TRBV7-9 and TRBJ2-5; D perhaps matches TRBD2 (5 bases). The sequenced material came from blood. The CDR3, as DNA: TGTGCCAGCGAGAGGGCACGGGGAGAGACCCAGTACTTC. Translated, it gives CASERARGETQYF. Using reference TRBV7-9 and TRBJ2-5 for the parts outside the CDR3, the full variable domain is DTGVSQNPRHKITKRGQNVTFRCDPISEHNRLYWYRQTLGQGPEFLTYFQNEAQLEKSRLLSDRFSAERPKGSFSTLEIQRTEQGDSAMYLCASERARGETQYFGPGTRLLVL.